This T cell receptor beta chain was captured in a study of blood T cell repertoires in COVID-19. Looking at the study overall: Sources were T cells, B-cell-depleted T cells, or PBMCs; the material itself was cDNA or gDNA.

Germline V gene data show CDR1 as MNHEY and CDR2 as SVGAGI. The CDR3 covers 13 residues. Trimming cost V 7 bases and J 0 bases, with 9 bases left between them. Data came from immunoSEQ multiplex PCR; TCRdb stores just in-frame clones and leaves some out. The sample holds some 88,000 clones; more than 70% are singletons and the top ten take roughly 15%. The J gene is TRBJ1-1, the V gene TRBV6-5; D unclear. The clonotype originates from a woman aged 70-85 years with acute or convalescent COVID-19. The sample was peripheral blood. The DNA of the CDR3 is TGTGCCAGCATCCTCAGGATGAACACTGAAGCTTTCTTT. Translating gives CASILRMNTEAFF.